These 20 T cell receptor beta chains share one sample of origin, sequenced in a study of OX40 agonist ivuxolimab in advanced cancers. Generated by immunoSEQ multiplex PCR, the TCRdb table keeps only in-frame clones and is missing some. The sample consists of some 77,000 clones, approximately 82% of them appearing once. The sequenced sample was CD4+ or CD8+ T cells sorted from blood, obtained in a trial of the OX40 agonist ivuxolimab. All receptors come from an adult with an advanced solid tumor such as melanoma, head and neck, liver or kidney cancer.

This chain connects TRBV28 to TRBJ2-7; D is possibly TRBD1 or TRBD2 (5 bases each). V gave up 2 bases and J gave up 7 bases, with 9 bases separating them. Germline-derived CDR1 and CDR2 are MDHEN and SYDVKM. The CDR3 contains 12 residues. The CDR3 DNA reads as TGTGCCAGCAGTTTAGCCTGGGGGGAGCAGTACTTC. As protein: CASSLAWGEQYF. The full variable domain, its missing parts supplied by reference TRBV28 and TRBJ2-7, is DVKVTQSSRYLVKRTGEKVFLECVQDMDHENMFWYRQDPGLGLRLIYFSYDVKMKEKGDIPEGYSVSREKKERFSLILESASTNQTSMYLCASSLAWGEQYFGPGTRLTVT.

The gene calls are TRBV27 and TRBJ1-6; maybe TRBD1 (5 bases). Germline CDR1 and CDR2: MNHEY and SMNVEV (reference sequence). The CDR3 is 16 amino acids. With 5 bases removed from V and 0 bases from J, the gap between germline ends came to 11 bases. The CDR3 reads CASSTQAGSYNSPLHF. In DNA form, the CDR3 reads TGTGCCAGCAGTACACAGGCAGGCTCCTATAATTCACCCCTCCACTTT.

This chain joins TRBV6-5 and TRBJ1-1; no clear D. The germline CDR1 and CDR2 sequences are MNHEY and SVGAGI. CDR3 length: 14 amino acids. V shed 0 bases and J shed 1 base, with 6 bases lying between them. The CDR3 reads CASSYSGENTEAFF. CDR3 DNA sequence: TGTGCCAGCAGTTACTCTGGGGAGAACACTGAAGCTTTCTTT.

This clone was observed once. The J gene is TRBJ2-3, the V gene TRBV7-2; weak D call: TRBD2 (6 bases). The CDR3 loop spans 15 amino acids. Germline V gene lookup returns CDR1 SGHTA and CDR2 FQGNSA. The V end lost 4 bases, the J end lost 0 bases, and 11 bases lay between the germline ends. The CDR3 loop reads CASSSAGGSTDTQYF. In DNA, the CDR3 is TGTGCCAGCAGCTCAGCCGGGGGTAGCACAGATACGCAGTATTTT.

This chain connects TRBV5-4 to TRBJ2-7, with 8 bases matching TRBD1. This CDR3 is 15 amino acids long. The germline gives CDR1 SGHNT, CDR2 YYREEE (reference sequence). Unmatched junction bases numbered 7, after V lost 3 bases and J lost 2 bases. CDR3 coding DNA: TGTGCCAGCAGCTCCCCGCAGGGGGCGACCTACGAGCAGTACTTC. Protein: CASSSPQGATYEQYF.

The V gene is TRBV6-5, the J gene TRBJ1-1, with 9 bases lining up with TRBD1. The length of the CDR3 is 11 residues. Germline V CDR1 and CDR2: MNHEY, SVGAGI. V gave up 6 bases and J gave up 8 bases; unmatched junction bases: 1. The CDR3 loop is CASRQGAEAFF. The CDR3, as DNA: TGTGCCAGCAGACAGGGGGCCGAAGCTTTCTTT.

The CDR3: CASSQIGTYYNSPLHF. The DNA of the CDR3 is TGTGCCAGCAGCCAAATAGGGACTTACTATAATTCACCCCTCCACTTT. The chain has TRBV5-6 and TRBJ1-6; TRBD1 might be the D (5 bases). There are 16 residues in the CDR3. The V and J ends lost 4 bases and 3 bases respectively, with 14 bases between them. Germline loops: CDR1 SGHDT, CDR2 YYEEEE.

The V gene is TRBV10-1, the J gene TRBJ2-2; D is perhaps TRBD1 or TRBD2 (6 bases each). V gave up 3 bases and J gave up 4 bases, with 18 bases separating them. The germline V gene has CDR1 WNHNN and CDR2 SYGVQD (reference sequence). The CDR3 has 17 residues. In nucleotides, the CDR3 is TGCGCCAGCAGTGAAAATCCTGGCAGGGGAGGCACCGGGGAGCTGTTTTTT. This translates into CASSENPGRGGTGELFF.

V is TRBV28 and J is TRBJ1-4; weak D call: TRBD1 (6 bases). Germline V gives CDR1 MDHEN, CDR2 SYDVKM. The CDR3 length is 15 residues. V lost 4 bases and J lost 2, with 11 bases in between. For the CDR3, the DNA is TGTGCCAGCAGTTCCACAGGGTCGACTAATGAAAAACTGTTTTTT. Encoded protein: CASSSTGSTNEKLFF.

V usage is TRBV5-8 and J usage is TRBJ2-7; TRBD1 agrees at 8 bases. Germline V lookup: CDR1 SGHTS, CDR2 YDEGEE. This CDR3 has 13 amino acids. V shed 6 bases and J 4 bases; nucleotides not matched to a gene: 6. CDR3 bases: TGTGCCAGCACTCGGACAGGGCCTTACGAGCAGTACTTC. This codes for CASTRTGPYEQYF.

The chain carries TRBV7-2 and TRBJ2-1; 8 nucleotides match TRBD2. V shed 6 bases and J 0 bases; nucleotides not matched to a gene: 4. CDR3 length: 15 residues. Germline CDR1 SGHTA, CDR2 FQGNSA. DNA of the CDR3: TGTGCCAGCAGGATAGCGGGGAGCTCCTACAATGAGCAGTTCTTC. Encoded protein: CASRIAGSSYNEQFF.

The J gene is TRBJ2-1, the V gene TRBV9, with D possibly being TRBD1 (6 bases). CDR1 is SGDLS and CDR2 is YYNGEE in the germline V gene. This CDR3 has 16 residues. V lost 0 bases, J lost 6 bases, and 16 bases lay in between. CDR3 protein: CASSVGLGGSGNEQFF. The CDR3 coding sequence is TGTGCCAGCAGCGTAGGGTTAGGGGGATCGGGCAATGAGCAGTTCTTC. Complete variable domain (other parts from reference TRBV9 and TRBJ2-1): DSGVTQTPKHLITATGQRVTLRCSPRSGDLSVYWYQQSLDQGLQFLIQYYNGEERAKGNILERFSAQQFPDLHSELNLSSLELGDSALYFCASSVGLGGSGNEQFFGPGTRLTVL.

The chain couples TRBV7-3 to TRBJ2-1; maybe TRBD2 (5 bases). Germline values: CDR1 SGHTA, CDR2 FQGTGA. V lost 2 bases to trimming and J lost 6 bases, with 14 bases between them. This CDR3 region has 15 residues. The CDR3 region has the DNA TGTGCCAGCAGCTTAGGAAGTTCTAGCCCCAATGAGCAGTTCTTC. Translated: CASSLGSSSPNEQFF. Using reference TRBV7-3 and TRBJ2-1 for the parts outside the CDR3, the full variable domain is GAGVSQTPSNKVTEKGKYVELRCDPISGHTALYWYRQSLGQGPEFLIYFQGTGAADDSGLPNDRFFAVRPEGSVSTLKIQRTERGDSAVYLCASSLGSSSPNEQFFGPGTRLTVL.

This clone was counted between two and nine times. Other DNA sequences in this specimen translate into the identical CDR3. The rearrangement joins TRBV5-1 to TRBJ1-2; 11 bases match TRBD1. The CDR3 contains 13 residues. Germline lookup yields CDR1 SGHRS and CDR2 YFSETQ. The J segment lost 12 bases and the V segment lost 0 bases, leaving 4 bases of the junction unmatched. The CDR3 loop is CASSLAGTGGHTF. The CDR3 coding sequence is TGCGCCAGCAGCTTGGCCGGGACAGGGGGTCACACCTTC. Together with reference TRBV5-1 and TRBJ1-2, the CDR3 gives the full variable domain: KAGVTQTPRYLIKTRGQQVTLSCSPISGHRSVSWYQQTPGQGLQFLFEYFSETQRNKGNFPGRFSGRQFSNSRSEMNVSTLELGDSALYLCASSLAGTGGHTFGSGTRLTVV.

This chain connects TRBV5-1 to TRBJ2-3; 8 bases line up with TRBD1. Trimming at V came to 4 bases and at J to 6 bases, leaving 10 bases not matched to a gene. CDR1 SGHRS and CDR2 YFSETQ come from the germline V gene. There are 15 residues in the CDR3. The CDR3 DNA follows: TGCGCCAGCAGCCCCCCGTGGACAGGGAGCGATACGCAGTATTTT. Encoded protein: CASSPPWTGSDTQYF.

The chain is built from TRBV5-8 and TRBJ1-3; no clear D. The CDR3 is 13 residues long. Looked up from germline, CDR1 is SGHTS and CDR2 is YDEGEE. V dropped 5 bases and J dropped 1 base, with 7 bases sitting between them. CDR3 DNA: TGTGCCAGCAGGCTTATGTCTGGAAACACCATATATTTT. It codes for CASRLMSGNTIYF.

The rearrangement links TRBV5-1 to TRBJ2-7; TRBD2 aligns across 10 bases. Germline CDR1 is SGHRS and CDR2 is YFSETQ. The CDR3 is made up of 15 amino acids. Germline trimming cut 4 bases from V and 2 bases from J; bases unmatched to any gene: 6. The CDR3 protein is CASSTSTSGTYEQYF. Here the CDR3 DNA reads TGCGCCAGCAGCACCTCCACTAGCGGGACCTACGAGCAGTACTTC.

In nucleotides, the CDR3 is TGTGCCACTACACCCTGGCGGGAGGTGCCAGATACGCAGTATTTT. Translated, it gives CATTPWREVPDTQYF. This rearrangement joins TRBV7-2 to TRBJ2-3; 8 bases map to TRBD2. The CDR3 is 15 residues long. Per the germline V gene, CDR1 is SGHTA and CDR2 is FQGNSA. J gave up 4 bases and V 10 bases, and 13 bases lay outside the gene matches. The entire variable domain, with the rest obtained from reference TRBV7-2 and TRBJ2-3, is as follows: GAGVSQSPSNKVTEKGKDVELRCDPISGHTALYWYRQSLGQGLEFLIYFQGNSAPDKSGLPSDRFSAERTGGSVSTLTIQRTQQEDSAVYLCATTPWREVPDTQYFGPGTRLTVL.

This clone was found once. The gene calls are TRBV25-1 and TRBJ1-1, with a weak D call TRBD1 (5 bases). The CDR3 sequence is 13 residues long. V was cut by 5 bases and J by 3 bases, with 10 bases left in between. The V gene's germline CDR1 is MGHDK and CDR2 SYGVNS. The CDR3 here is CASSPGRDTEAFF. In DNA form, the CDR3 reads TGTGCCAGCAGTCCAGGGAGGGACACTGAAGCTTTCTTT.

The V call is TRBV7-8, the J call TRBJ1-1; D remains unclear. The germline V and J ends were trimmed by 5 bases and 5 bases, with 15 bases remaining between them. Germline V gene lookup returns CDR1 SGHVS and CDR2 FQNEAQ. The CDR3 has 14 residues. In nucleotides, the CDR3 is TGTGCCAGCAGCCCACGGGCCGGGAATACTGAAGCTTTCTTT. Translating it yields CASSPRAGNTEAFF.